The rows below give T cell receptor beta chains drawn from one sample of a study of T cells in Graves' hyperthyroidism and ophthalmopathy. TCRdb redid the calling of the multiplex PCR reads with MiXCR, one entry per CDR3 protein. The sample has fewer than 650,000 distinct CDR3 sequences, approximately 15% seen once. Sequenced material: blood. These receptors were collected from a woman between 35 and 50 years old with Graves' hyperthyroidism. CDR3s include the opening cysteine and the closing phenylalanine or tryptophan. D genes are given only for firm matches. Part of the rows lack a size; the others show once, few, many or a class for expanded clones.

clone_size: many; v_call: TRBV10-1; d_call: -; j_call: TRBJ1-1; cdr3_nt: TGCGCCAGCAGTGAACGACCGGGGACTGAAGCTTTCTTT; cdr3_aa: CASSERPGTEAFF
clone_size: few; v_call: TRBV6-1; d_call: -; j_call: TRBJ1-6; cdr3_nt: TGTGCCAGCAGAAGACCAGGTTCACCCCTCCACTTT; cdr3_aa: CASRRPGSPLHF
clone_size: few; v_call: TRBV7-2; d_call: TRBD1; j_call: TRBJ2-7; cdr3_nt: TGTGCCAGCAGCTTAGGCCCGACAGGGTCGGTGTACGAGCAGTACTTC; cdr3_aa: CASSLGPTGSVYEQYF
clone_size: many; v_call: TRBV20-1; d_call: TRBD1; j_call: TRBJ2-7; cdr3_nt: TGCAGTGCTAGAGATACAGGGACAGGGGATCCTTACGAGCAGTACTTC; cdr3_aa: CSARDTGTGDPYEQYF
clone_size: many; v_call: TRBV12-3/TRBV12-4; d_call: TRBD2; j_call: TRBJ2-3; cdr3_nt: TGTGCCAGCAGGCCCCTTAGGGGAGGGCCGACAGATACGCAGTATTTT; cdr3_aa: CASRPLRGGPTDTQYF
clone_size: many; v_call: TRBV28; d_call: TRBD2; j_call: TRBJ2-3; cdr3_nt: TGTGCCAGCAGGCTAGATACTAGCGGGATTAGCACAGATACGCAGTATTTT; cdr3_aa: CASRLDTSGISTDTQYF
clone_size: -; v_call: TRBV3-1; d_call: TRBD2; j_call: TRBJ2-1; cdr3_nt: TGTGCCAGCAGCCTGACTGCTAGCGGGGCCTACTGGGAGCAGTTCTTC; cdr3_aa: CASSLTASGAYWEQFF
clone_size: -; v_call: TRBV29-1; d_call: TRBD1; j_call: TRBJ2-7; cdr3_nt: TGCAGCGTGGGGGACAGAGCCTACGAGCAGTACTTC; cdr3_aa: CSVGDRAYEQYF
clone_size: -; v_call: TRBV7-9; d_call: TRBD2; j_call: TRBJ2-1; cdr3_nt: TGTGCCAGCAGCCGGGGGAGGGGTGTCGTAAATGAGCAGTTCTTC; cdr3_aa: CASSRGRGVVNEQFF
clone_size: many; v_call: TRBV28; d_call: -; j_call: TRBJ2-1; cdr3_nt: TGTGCCAGCAGTTCACGATTATTGGGGCGTGAGCAGTTCTTC; cdr3_aa: CASSSRLLGREQFF
clone_size: many; v_call: TRBV12-3/TRBV12-4; d_call: TRBD1; j_call: TRBJ1-2; cdr3_nt: TGTGCCAGCAGTTATGGGGGTGGACAGGGAAAGCGGAAGGGCTACACCTTC; cdr3_aa: CASSYGGGQGKRKGYTF
clone_size: few; v_call: TRBV20-1; d_call: -; j_call: TRBJ2-4; cdr3_nt: TGCAGTGCTAGGGGGGTCGTGGGTAGGGGAAACATTCAGTACTTC; cdr3_aa: CSARGVVGRGNIQYF
clone_size: many; v_call: TRBV7-2; d_call: -; j_call: TRBJ2-2; cdr3_nt: TGTGCCAGCAGCCCCTTGGCCTATCAGAACACCGGGGAGCTGTTTTTT; cdr3_aa: CASSPLAYQNTGELFF
clone_size: many; v_call: TRBV20-1; d_call: TRBD2; j_call: TRBJ2-2; cdr3_nt: TGCAGTGCTAGCGGTAGCGGGAGGATAGACACCGGGGAGCTGTTTTTT; cdr3_aa: CSASGSGRIDTGELFF
clone_size: many; v_call: TRBV3-1; d_call: -; j_call: TRBJ1-5; cdr3_nt: TGTGCCAGCAGCCGAACCCAGAGCATCAATCAGCCCCAGCATTTT; cdr3_aa: CASSRTQSINQPQHF
clone_size: -; v_call: TRBV5-1; d_call: TRBD2; j_call: TRBJ2-1; cdr3_nt: TGCGCCAGCAGCTTGGGGACTAGCGGCACAAACAATGAGCAGTTCTTC; cdr3_aa: CASSLGTSGTNNEQFF
clone_size: many; v_call: TRBV3-1; d_call: -; j_call: TRBJ2-3; cdr3_nt: TGTGCCAGCAGCTCATCTGAGGCGGCCCAGAGGACAGATACGCAGTATTTT; cdr3_aa: CASSSSEAAQRTDTQYF
clone_size: many; v_call: TRBV11-2; d_call: TRBD1; j_call: TRBJ2-1; cdr3_nt: TGTGCCAGCAGCAGGGACAGGGTAGGTGAGCAGTTCTTC; cdr3_aa: CASSRDRVGEQFF
clone_size: many; v_call: TRBV20-1; d_call: -; j_call: TRBJ1-5; cdr3_nt: TGCAGTGCTAGGGGGCGGATCAATCAGCCCCAGCATTTT; cdr3_aa: CSARGRINQPQHF
clone_size: few; v_call: TRBV7-9; d_call: -; j_call: TRBJ1-5; cdr3_nt: TGTGCCAGCAGGCCAGGGCCCGATCAGCCCCAGCATTTT; cdr3_aa: CASRPGPDQPQHF
clone_size: many; v_call: TRBV30; d_call: -; j_call: TRBJ2-2; cdr3_nt: TGTGCCTGGAGCCTCGAAGGCGGGGAGCTGTTTTTT; cdr3_aa: CAWSLEGGELFF
clone_size: -; v_call: TRBV13; d_call: -; j_call: TRBJ1-4; cdr3_nt: TGTGCCAGCACCCAATGGGGACGGGAAAAACTGTTTTTT; cdr3_aa: CASTQWGREKLFF
clone_size: many; v_call: TRBV7-9; d_call: -; j_call: TRBJ1-1; cdr3_nt: TGTGCCAGCAGCTTAGCTTGGCAGTTGATGAACACTGAAGCTTTCTTT; cdr3_aa: CASSLAWQLMNTEAFF
clone_size: few; v_call: TRBV27; d_call: TRBD2; j_call: TRBJ2-7; cdr3_nt: TGTGCCAGCAGTTTGAACCTCGGGGCGGGAGGCCTCGCCTACGAGCAGTACTTC; cdr3_aa: CASSLNLGAGGLAYEQYF
clone_size: -; v_call: TRBV27; d_call: -; j_call: TRBJ2-1; cdr3_nt: TGTGCCAGCAGTTTAACGGAGAGATACAATGAGCAGTTCTTC; cdr3_aa: CASSLTERYNEQFF
clone_size: many; v_call: TRBV2; d_call: TRBD1; j_call: TRBJ1-2; cdr3_nt: TGTGCCAGCAGCCGACAGACAGGGGAGCGCTATGGCTACACCTTC; cdr3_aa: CASSRQTGERYGYTF
clone_size: -; v_call: TRBV6-4; d_call: TRBD1; j_call: TRBJ1-4; cdr3_nt: TGTGCCAGCAGTTCCCGGACAGGGGAAGAAGAACTGTTTTTT; cdr3_aa: CASSSRTGEEELFF
clone_size: few; v_call: TRBV5-1; d_call: TRBD2; j_call: TRBJ2-7; cdr3_nt: TGCGCCAGCAGCTTGGTGGGAGCGGGAAGAGTCTACGAGCAGTACTTC; cdr3_aa: CASSLVGAGRVYEQYF
clone_size: many; v_call: TRBV5-5; d_call: -; j_call: TRBJ2-7; cdr3_nt: TGTGCCAGCAGCTTGAGGTGGGCGGGACAATTTTCCTACGAGCAGTACTTC; cdr3_aa: CASSLRWAGQFSYEQYF
clone_size: -; v_call: TRBV7-9; d_call: -; j_call: TRBJ1-1; cdr3_nt: TGTGCCAGCAGCCCGACACGGAACACTGAAGCTTTCTTT; cdr3_aa: CASSPTRNTEAFF
clone_size: -; v_call: TRBV7-9; d_call: -; j_call: TRBJ2-3; cdr3_nt: TGTGCCAGCAGCTTAGTGTTCAATACGCAGTATTTT; cdr3_aa: CASSLVFNTQYF
clone_size: many; v_call: TRBV5-1; d_call: -; j_call: TRBJ2-3; cdr3_nt: TGCGCCAGCAGCTTGGATCCTAGCGTGAGGACAGATACGCAGTATTTT; cdr3_aa: CASSLDPSVRTDTQYF
clone_size: -; v_call: TRBV29-1; d_call: -; j_call: TRBJ1-5; cdr3_nt: TGCAGCGTTAGGTATCCCGGGACGTGGGGAGCCACAGATACGCAGCATTTT; cdr3_aa: CSVRYPGTWGATDTQHF
clone_size: few; v_call: TRBV20-1; d_call: TRBD2; j_call: TRBJ2-1; cdr3_nt: TGCAGTGCTAGTAATGGCGGGAGTCAAAATGAGCAGTTCTTC; cdr3_aa: CSASNGGSQNEQFF
clone_size: -; v_call: TRBV20-1; d_call: -; j_call: TRBJ2-5; cdr3_nt: TGCAGTGCTATACGACGGGAAGTGACCCAGTACTTC; cdr3_aa: CSAIRREVTQYF
clone_size: many; v_call: TRBV7-9; d_call: -; j_call: TRBJ2-1; cdr3_nt: TGTGCCAGCAGCTTACGGGAAAGACCCTACAATGAGCAGTTCTTC; cdr3_aa: CASSLRERPYNEQFF
clone_size: many; v_call: TRBV28; d_call: -; j_call: TRBJ2-1; cdr3_nt: TGTGCCAGCAGTGTTGTGGACTACCGCAATGAGCAGTTCTTC; cdr3_aa: CASSVVDYRNEQFF
clone_size: -; v_call: TRBV30; d_call: -; j_call: TRBJ1-5; cdr3_nt: TGTGCCTGGAAACAGGGTTGGGGCCAGCCCCAGCATTTT; cdr3_aa: CAWKQGWGQPQHF
clone_size: many; v_call: TRBV10-3; d_call: -; j_call: TRBJ1-1; cdr3_nt: TGTGCCATCAGTGAGTTCCAGGTTAGTCTGATGAACACTGAAGCTTTCTTT; cdr3_aa: CAISEFQVSLMNTEAFF
clone_size: few; v_call: TRBV7-7; d_call: -; j_call: TRBJ2-2; cdr3_nt: TGTGCTAGCAGCTTAGGACCTAGCTTCACCGGGGAGCTGTTTTTT; cdr3_aa: CASSLGPSFTGELFF
clone_size: -; v_call: TRBV19; d_call: -; j_call: TRBJ1-5; cdr3_nt: TGTGCCAGTAAATGGGGGTGGCAGGGCAATCAGCCCCAGCATTTT; cdr3_aa: CASKWGWQGNQPQHF
clone_size: many; v_call: TRBV4-2; d_call: -; j_call: TRBJ2-1; cdr3_nt: TGTGCCAGCAGCCAAGTGGGGCTTCTCAATGAGCAGTTCTTC; cdr3_aa: CASSQVGLLNEQFF
clone_size: -; v_call: TRBV4-2; d_call: -; j_call: TRBJ1-1; cdr3_nt: TGTGCCAGCAGCCAAGAGACGAGAACTGAAGCTTTCTTT; cdr3_aa: CASSQETRTEAFF
clone_size: -; v_call: TRBV7-9; d_call: -; j_call: TRBJ2-1; cdr3_nt: TGTGCCAGCAGCTTAGATTTCCAGGAGCAGTTCTTC; cdr3_aa: CASSLDFQEQFF
clone_size: -; v_call: TRBV2; d_call: TRBD2; j_call: TRBJ2-1; cdr3_nt: TGTGCCAGCAGTGAAGACGGTTTTGGGCTAGCGGGAGGGCCGCAGTTCTTC; cdr3_aa: CASSEDGFGLAGGPQFF
clone_size: many; v_call: TRBV2; d_call: TRBD2; j_call: TRBJ2-3; cdr3_nt: TGTGCCAGCTCCGCCAATGGACTAGCGGGAGGCCCGCAGTATTTT; cdr3_aa: CASSANGLAGGPQYF
clone_size: many; v_call: TRBV3-1; d_call: -; j_call: TRBJ2-1; cdr3_nt: TGTGCCAGCAGCCAAGACAGGGTCCCCCACAATGAGCAGTTCTTC; cdr3_aa: CASSQDRVPHNEQFF
clone_size: many; v_call: TRBV28; d_call: -; j_call: TRBJ2-5; cdr3_nt: TGTGCCAGCAGTTTGTTGTGGGGAGAGACCCAGTACTTC; cdr3_aa: CASSLLWGETQYF
clone_size: many; v_call: TRBV9; d_call: TRBD1; j_call: TRBJ2-3; cdr3_nt: TGTGCCAGCAGCGTAGGGGGACAGGGTAGAGATACGCAGTATTTT; cdr3_aa: CASSVGGQGRDTQYF
clone_size: -; v_call: TRBV19; d_call: -; j_call: TRBJ1-2; cdr3_nt: TGTGCCAGTAGTAGGATACTTTCCTATGGCTACACCTTC; cdr3_aa: CASSRILSYGYTF
clone_size: many; v_call: TRBV7-9; d_call: TRBD1; j_call: TRBJ2-1; cdr3_nt: TGTGCCAGCAGCCCCACCGACAGGGCTTACAATGAGCAGTTCTTC; cdr3_aa: CASSPTDRAYNEQFF
clone_size: -; v_call: TRBV29-1; d_call: TRBD1; j_call: TRBJ2-4; cdr3_nt: TGCAGCGTTCTCTTTTTTCAGGGGGCGAGAAACATTCAGTACTTC; cdr3_aa: CSVLFFQGARNIQYF
clone_size: -; v_call: TRBV5-1; d_call: -; j_call: TRBJ2-1; cdr3_nt: TGCGCCAGCAGCCAGGACACCGGCTCCTACAATGAGCAGTTCTTC; cdr3_aa: CASSQDTGSYNEQFF
clone_size: many; v_call: TRBV7-2; d_call: -; j_call: TRBJ1-4; cdr3_nt: TGTGCCAGCAGCTTAGCGGGGAACGAAGGGGAAAAACTGTTTTTT; cdr3_aa: CASSLAGNEGEKLFF